This is a list of T cell receptor beta chains from one sample in a study of T-cell memory formation after mild COVID-19. One entry per CDR3 protein, called by TCRdb with MiXCR from the 5' RACE reads. The sample yields about 110,000 distinct CDR3 sequences, about 17% seen once. Sequences were obtained from PBMCs or a T cell subset sorted from them (not recorded which). These TCRs come from an adult woman who had mild COVID-19 (a few samples of this study predate the infection). Cell type and time point are not known. CDR3s include the opening cysteine and the closing phenylalanine or tryptophan. A D gene is named only where the DNA matches it firmly. Rows give clone size only sometimes, using once, few, many, or a class for an expanded clone.

TRBV2	TRBD1	TRBJ1-2	NA	CASSDGTGYGYTF	TGTGCCAGCAGTGATGGGACAGGCTATGGCTACACCTTC
TRBV6-2/TRBV6-3	NA	TRBJ2-7	many	CASSYFQSSTYEQYF	TGTGCCAGCAGTTACTTTCAGTCATCTACCTACGAGCAGTACTTC
TRBV5-1	NA	TRBJ2-7	few	CASTADREQYF	TGCGCCAGCACAGCTGATAGAGAGCAGTACTTC
TRBV6-2/TRBV6-3	NA	TRBJ2-5	NA	CASSYPDGRETQYF	TGTGCCAGCAGTTACCCGGATGGTCGAGAGACCCAGTACTTC
TRBV12-3/TRBV12-4	NA	TRBJ2-5	few	CASSQHRQGWETQYF	TGTGCCAGCAGCCAACACCGGCAGGGGTGGGAGACCCAGTACTTC
TRBV19	TRBD1	TRBJ1-1	NA	CASSIEAGGATEAFF	TGTGCCAGTAGTATAGAGGCAGGGGGTGCCACTGAAGCTTTCTTT
TRBV12-3/TRBV12-4	NA	TRBJ1-2	NA	CASSLIFPRFETF	TGTGCCAGCAGTTTAATCTTCCCCCGGTTTGAGACCTTC
TRBV7-6	NA	TRBJ1-2	few	CASSHTGGGNYGYTF	TGTGCCAGCAGTCACACGGGGGGGGGAAACTATGGCTACACCTTC
TRBV4-3	NA	TRBJ1-2	few	CASSQWGVDYGYTF	TGCGCCAGCAGCCAATGGGGAGTTGACTATGGCTACACCTTC
TRBV30	NA	TRBJ1-1	NA	CACTTQVNTEAFF	TGTGCCTGCACTACACAGGTGAACACTGAAGCTTTCTTT
TRBV12-3/TRBV12-4	NA	TRBJ1-1	NA	CASSLSGLTEAFF	TGTGCCAGCAGTTTAAGCGGTTTAACTGAAGCTTTCTTT
TRBV12-3/TRBV12-4	NA	TRBJ2-3	NA	CASSGGGSRYF	TGTGCCAGCAGTGGAGGAGGGTCCCGGTATTTT
TRBV9	NA	TRBJ1-6	few	CASSVEAGNNSPLHF	TGTGCCAGCAGCGTAGAGGCAGGGAACAATTCACCCCTCCACTTT
TRBV12-3/TRBV12-4	NA	TRBJ1-1	many	CASSFRQLNTEAFF	TGTGCCAGCAGTTTTCGACAGTTGAACACTGAAGCTTTCTTT
TRBV7-9	TRBD2	TRBJ2-5	few	CASSSITGGETQYF	TGTGCCAGCAGTAGCATCACGGGAGGGGAGACCCAGTACTTC
TRBV4-1	NA	TRBJ2-7	NA	CASSQDYAGFAYF	TGCGCCAGCAGCCAAGATTATGCGGGGTTTGCGTACTTC
TRBV4-1	TRBD2	TRBJ2-3	NA	CASSKERGGTDTQYF	TGCGCCAGCAGCAAAGAACGGGGGGGCACAGATACGCAGTATTTT
TRBV5-5	NA	TRBJ2-1	few	CASSLNGEQFF	TGTGCCAGCAGCTTGAACGGTGAGCAGTTCTTC
TRBV7-9	TRBD2	TRBJ2-1	few	CASSPGTSGRKNEQFF	TGTGCCAGCAGCCCTGGGACTAGCGGGAGGAAGAATGAGCAGTTCTTC
TRBV20-1	TRBD1	TRBJ2-7	NA	CSARDRAYYEQYF	TGCAGTGCAAGAGACAGGGCTTACTACGAGCAGTACTTC
TRBV29-1	NA	TRBJ2-7	few	CSVVSGYGYEQYF	TGCAGCGTTGTTTCGGGGTATGGGTACGAGCAGTACTTC
TRBV9	NA	TRBJ1-1	once	CASSAGGNPNTEAFF	TGTGCCAGCAGCGCCGGGGGGAACCCAAACACTGAAGCTTTCTTT
TRBV7-6	NA	TRBJ1-1	NA	CASSPSTGFRTEAFF	TGTGCCAGCAGCCCATCAACAGGGTTCAGGACTGAAGCTTTCTTT
TRBV12-3/TRBV12-4	NA	TRBJ2-7	many	CASSLRPYEQYF	TGTGCCAGCAGTTTACGGCCCTACGAGCAGTACTTC
TRBV5-1	NA	TRBJ1-1	few	CASSLGPGAEAFF	TGCGCCAGCAGCTTGGGACCTGGCGCTGAAGCTTTCTTT
TRBV20-1	NA	TRBJ2-7	many	CSAPVLATGAYEQYF	TGCAGTGCACCGGTTTTGGCAACTGGGGCCTACGAGCAGTACTTC
TRBV6-1	TRBD1	TRBJ1-5	NA	CASSGDRSGNQPQHF	TGTGCCAGCAGTGGGGACAGATCTGGCAATCAGCCCCAGCATTTT
TRBV5-5	NA	TRBJ1-1	few	CASSLGQARETEAFF	TGTGCCAGCAGCTTGGGGCAGGCGAGAGAAACTGAAGCTTTCTTT
TRBV12-3/TRBV12-4	NA	TRBJ2-7	few	CASSLGRQTEQYF	TGTGCCAGCAGTTTAGGCCGGCAGACGGAGCAGTACTTC
TRBV30	NA	TRBJ1-1	NA	CAWSEGVQNTEAFF	TGTGCCTGGAGTGAAGGGGTCCAGAACACTGAAGCTTTCTTT
TRBV5-1	NA	TRBJ2-7	NA	CASSLGTAPYEQYF	TGCGCCAGCAGCTTGGGGACCGCCCCTTACGAGCAGTACTTC
TRBV30	NA	TRBJ1-1	NA	CAWTGTGRTEAFF	TGTGCCTGGACCGGAACAGGGCGGACTGAAGCTTTCTTT
TRBV15	NA	TRBJ2-2	few	CATSPGTGAAGELFF	TGTGCCACCAGCCCGGGGACGGGTGCGGCCGGGGAGCTGTTTTTT
TRBV11-3	TRBD2	TRBJ2-1	NA	CASRPPGLLNEQFF	TGTGCCAGCAGGCCCCCGGGACTACTCAATGAGCAGTTCTTC
TRBV12-3/TRBV12-4	TRBD2	TRBJ2-3	NA	CASSLAVDTDTQYF	TGTGCCAGCAGTCTAGCGGTAGACACAGATACGCAGTATTTT
TRBV6-5	TRBD2	TRBJ2-2	NA	CASSPRIGGGAVGELFF	TGTGCCAGCAGCCCTAGAATTGGCGGGGGGGCAGTCGGGGAGCTGTTTTTT
TRBV4-3	TRBD1	TRBJ2-7	many	CASSHSGTGEAYEQYF	TGCGCCAGCAGCCATTCCGGGACAGGGGAGGCCTACGAGCAGTACTTC
TRBV13	TRBD1	TRBJ2-5	few	CASGTDQETQYF	TGTGCCAGCGGGACAGATCAAGAGACCCAGTACTTC
TRBV10-3	NA	TRBJ2-2	few	CAISSLDPYTGELFF	TGTGCCATCTCATCCCTCGATCCGTACACCGGGGAGCTGTTTTTT
TRBV2	NA	TRBJ2-7	NA	CASEGREGYEQYF	TGTGCCAGCGAGGGCAGGGAAGGCTACGAGCAGTACTTC
TRBV27	TRBD2	TRBJ2-1	few	CASSLTSGGRSEQFF	TGTGCCAGCAGCCTCACTAGCGGGGGGCGTAGTGAGCAGTTCTTC
TRBV4-3	TRBD2	TRBJ2-1	few	CASSQEGSGDNEQFF	TGCGCCAGCAGCCAAGAGGGTAGCGGGGACAATGAGCAGTTCTTC
TRBV11-3	TRBD2	TRBJ2-1	few	CASSLEPGLAGKSSYNEQFF	TGTGCCAGCAGCTTAGAACCGGGACTAGCGGGCAAGAGCTCCTACAATGAGCAGTTCTTC
TRBV27	TRBD2	TRBJ2-7	few	CASSPGLAGREQYF	TGTGCCAGCAGTCCGGGACTAGCGGGAAGGGAGCAGTACTTC
TRBV5-1	TRBD1	TRBJ1-1	many	CASSLAKDRARNTEAFF	TGCGCCAGCAGCTTGGCCAAGGACAGGGCAAGGAACACTGAAGCTTTCTTT
TRBV6-2/TRBV6-3	TRBD2	TRBJ2-5	NA	CASSQRGEPRETQYF	TGTGCCAGCAGCCAGCGGGGGGAACCACGTGAGACCCAGTACTTC
TRBV7-3	TRBD2	TRBJ2-3	NA	CASSEGTSGGYTDTQYF	TGTGCCAGCAGCGAGGGGACTAGCGGGGGGTACACAGATACGCAGTATTTT
TRBV5-6	NA	TRBJ2-2	NA	CASSFAGLNTGELFF	TGTGCCAGCAGCTTCGCAGGATTGAACACCGGGGAGCTGTTTTTT
TRBV6-5	TRBD1	TRBJ2-7	few	CASSPRQGGIEQYF	TGTGCCAGCAGCCCCCGACAGGGGGGTATCGAGCAGTACTTC
TRBV13	TRBD2	TRBJ2-1	NA	CASSLSGGVSEQFF	TGTGCCAGCAGCTTAAGCGGGGGGGTGAGTGAGCAGTTCTTC
TRBV6-2/TRBV6-3	TRBD1	TRBJ1-1	few	CASGMTGVGTEAFF	TGTGCCAGCGGTATGACAGGGGTTGGGACTGAAGCTTTCTTT
TRBV11-3	TRBD2	TRBJ2-5	NA	CASSSHVVAGDQETQYF	TGTGCCAGCAGCTCCCATGTGGTAGCGGGGGACCAAGAGACCCAGTACTTC
TRBV6-5	NA	TRBJ2-3	NA	CASSPSYGTDTQYF	TGTGCCAGCAGTCCTAGTTATGGCACAGATACGCAGTATTTT
TRBV27	NA	TRBJ2-7	few	CASSSFDGTYEQYF	TGTGCCAGCAGTTCCTTCGACGGCACCTACGAGCAGTACTTC
TRBV27	TRBD1	TRBJ1-2	NA	CASSLTWDSSYGYTF	TGTGCCAGCAGTTTAACGTGGGACAGCTCCTATGGCTACACCTTC
TRBV12-3/TRBV12-4	NA	TRBJ2-3	few	CASRGVSGTDTQYF	TGTGCCAGCAGGGGAGTTTCGGGCACAGATACGCAGTATTTT